Reported below is one T cell receptor beta chain. This entry is derived from a study of HIV-infected patients and healthy controls. The V gene lost 5 bases and the J gene lost 2 bases, with 13 bases spanning the gap. The CDR3 is made up of 14 amino acids. Via MiXCR, TCRdb re-called the 5' RACE reads, giving one row per CDR3 protein. The table has about 63,000 distinct CDR3 sequences, about a sixth seen once. This sequence was found in a human donor in good health. The sequenced sample was CD4+ T cells from blood. The J gene is TRBJ2-7, the V gene TRBV12-3 or TRBV12-4, with D perhaps TRBD1 or TRBD2 (5 bases each). CDR3 protein: CASSPGTPTYEQYF. The CDR3 region has the DNA TGTGCCAGCAGTCCAGGGACGCCTACCTACGAGCAGTACTTC.